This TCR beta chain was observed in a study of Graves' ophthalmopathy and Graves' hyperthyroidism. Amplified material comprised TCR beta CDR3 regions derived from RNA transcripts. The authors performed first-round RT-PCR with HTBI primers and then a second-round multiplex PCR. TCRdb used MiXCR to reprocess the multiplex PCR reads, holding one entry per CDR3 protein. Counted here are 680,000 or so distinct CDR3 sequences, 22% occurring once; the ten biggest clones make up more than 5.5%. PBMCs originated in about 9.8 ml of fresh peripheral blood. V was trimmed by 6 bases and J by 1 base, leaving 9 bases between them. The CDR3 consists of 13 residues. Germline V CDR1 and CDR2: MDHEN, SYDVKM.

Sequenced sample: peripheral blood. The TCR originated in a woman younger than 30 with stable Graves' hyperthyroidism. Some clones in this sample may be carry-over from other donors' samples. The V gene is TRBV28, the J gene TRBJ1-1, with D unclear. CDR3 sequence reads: CASRRQANTEAFF. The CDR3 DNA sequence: TGTGCCAGCAGAAGGCAGGCGAACACTGAAGCTTTCTTT.